Below, 2 T cell receptor beta chains from the same sample are listed, as sequenced in a study of CD8+CD57+ T cells in acquired aplastic anemia. TCR beta VDJ combinations and CDR3 sequences were profiled from genomic DNA. Using its own MiXCR run on the reads, TCRdb lists one record per CDR3 protein. The data contain about 400,000 distinct CDR3 sequences, 55% to 70% of them singletons. Specimen: sorted CD4+, CD8+, or CD8+CD57+ T cells (not recorded which) from PBMCs. The origin of the receptors is a human donor in good health, serving as a control.

V gene TRBV7-4 combines with J gene TRBJ1-5; D possibly corresponds to TRBD1 (6 bases). V shed 5 bases and J shed 3 bases, with 14 bases lying between them. The CDR3 has 15 amino acids. Germline CDR1 SGHVT, CDR2 SQSDAQ. The CDR3 loop reads CASSMAQGNNQPQHF. CDR3 nucleotide sequence: TGTGCCAGCAGCATGGCGCAGGGGAACAATCAGCCCCAGCATTTT.

Regarding this clonotype: The junction shows a germline mismatch at one end, possibly a read error. This chain joins TRBV7-9 and TRBJ2-1; tentatively, D is TRBD2 (7 bases). The CDR3 covers 14 residues. CDR1 is SEHNR and CDR2 is FQNEAQ in the germline V gene (reference sequence). The CDR3 DNA sequence: TGTGCCAGCAGCCTGACGGGGGGCCAACGGCAGCCCCAGTTC. Translating it yields CASSLTGGQRQPQF.